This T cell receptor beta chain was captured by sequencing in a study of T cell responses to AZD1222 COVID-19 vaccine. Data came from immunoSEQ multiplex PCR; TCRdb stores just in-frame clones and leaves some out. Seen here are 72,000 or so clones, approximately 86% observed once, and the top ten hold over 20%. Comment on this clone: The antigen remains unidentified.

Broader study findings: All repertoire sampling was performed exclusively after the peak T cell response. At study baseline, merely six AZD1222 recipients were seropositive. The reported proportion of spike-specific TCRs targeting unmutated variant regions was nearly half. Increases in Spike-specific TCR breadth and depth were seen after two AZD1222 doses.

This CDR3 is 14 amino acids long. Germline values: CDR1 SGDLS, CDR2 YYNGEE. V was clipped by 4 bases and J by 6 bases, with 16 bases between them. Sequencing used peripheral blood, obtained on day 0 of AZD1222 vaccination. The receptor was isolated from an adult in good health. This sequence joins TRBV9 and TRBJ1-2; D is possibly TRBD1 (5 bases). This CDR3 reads CASSLLGQGNGYTF. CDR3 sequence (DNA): TGTGCCAGCAGCCTCTTGGGGCAGGGAAATGGCTACACCTTC. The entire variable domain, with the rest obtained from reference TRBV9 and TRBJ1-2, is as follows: DSGVTQTPKHLITATGQRVTLRCSPRSGDLSVYWYQQSLDQGLQFLIQYYNGEERAKGNILERFSAQQFPDLHSELNLSSLELGDSALYFCASSLLGQGNGYTFGSGTRLTVV.